This T cell receptor (beta chain) originates from a study of T cell repertoires in cytomegalovirus infection. Study overall: From public TCR beta signatures came an indication of both CMV infection and matching HLA type.

V lost 5 bases, J lost 5 bases, and 10 bases stayed unmatched. CDR3 length: 15 amino acids. The study, taken as a whole, reports: Cumulative public TCR beta family frequency identified carriers of CMV plus the relevant HLA. Dominating the ex vivo response were TCR beta clonotypes that were CMV-specific and HLA-C-restricted.

TCRdb passed the reads through MiXCR, listing each CDR3 protein once. Of roughly 230,000 distinct CDR3 sequences detected, 6.5% appear once; the ten largest clones hold roughly 6.5%. At least ten counts were recorded for this clonotype. The target antigen is unknown. The chain has TRBV12-3 or TRBV12-4 and TRBJ2-7, with TRBD1 identical over 9 bases. The TCR originated in a human donor in good health (CMV status not recorded). Some clones in this sample may be carry-over from other donors' samples. Sequences were obtained from PBMCs. As DNA, the CDR3 is TGTGCCAGCAGTCCCTCCGGGACAGGGTACAACGAGCAGTACTTC. As protein: CASSPSGTGYNEQYF.